This T cell receptor (beta chain) is from a study of cytomegalovirus exposure and HLA in healthy donors. The germline V and J ends were trimmed by 2 bases and 1 base, with 6 bases remaining between them. The V gene's germline CDR1 is SEHNR and CDR2 FQNEAQ (reference sequence). The CDR3 totals 13 residues. Repertoires were generated with immunoSEQ multiplex PCR, while TCRdb's copy carries only in-frame clones and drops some. The sample lists 250,000 or so clones, roughly 89% seen once, with approximately 2.5% in the top ten. This sequence joins TRBV7-9 and TRBJ2-7; D remains unclear. This TCR was sampled from a man in his late teens or twenties in good health and CMV-seronegative. The sample consisted of PBMCs. The CDR3: CASSLPVSYEQYF. The CDR3 bases are TGTGCCAGCAGCTTACCGGTATCCTACGAGCAGTACTTC.